Reported below is one T cell receptor beta chain. The record originates from a study of T cells after yellow fever vaccination. TCRdb analysed the 5' RACE reads with MiXCR anew, one entry per CDR3 protein. The sample records about 350,000 distinct CDR3 sequences, 9.5% to 15% being singletons. Specimen: CD4+ T cells sorted from PBMCs, collected 15 days after the yellow fever booster vaccination. The TCR comes from a man in his late teens or twenties who received the YFV17D yellow fever vaccine.

The CDR3 region has the DNA TGCGCCAGCAGCTCGTCGGACAGTGTCGGCACTGAAGCTTTCTTT. It specifies CASSSSDSVGTEAFF. The chain has TRBV5-1 and TRBJ1-1; the D gene is possibly TRBD1 (6 bases). V dropped 3 bases and J dropped 4 bases, with 16 bases sitting between them. The V gene's germline CDR1 is SGHRS and CDR2 YFSETQ. The CDR3 sequence is 15 residues long.